What follows is one T cell receptor (beta chain) and its context. Its specificity is not known. The data were taken from a study of T cell responses to AZD1222 COVID-19 vaccine. Study outcomes and limitations: Along spike, vaccine-associated CD4 TCRs were found throughout, with dominance at 160-218 and 743-854.

TCRdb's copy holds only in-frame clones and misses some; the assay was immunoSEQ multiplex PCR. The table lists about 170,000 clones, around 90% of them singletons, with around 1.1% in the top ten. The source is an adult who received the AZD1222 COVID-19 vaccine. The sequencing here drew on peripheral blood, taken 28 days after the second AZD1222 dose.

CDR3 residues: CASSEALREPPKNIQYF. In nucleotides, the CDR3 is TGTGCCAGCAGTGAGGCGCTTCGGGAACCACCCAAAAACATTCAGTACTTC. The chain couples TRBV2 to TRBJ2-4, with D perhaps TRBD2 (5 bases). CDR1 and CDR2 from the germline V gene are SNHLY and FYNNEI. The CDR3 covers 17 residues. Trimming stripped 3 bases from V and 2 bases from J, with 17 bases between. Complete variable domain (other parts from reference TRBV2 and TRBJ2-4): EPEVTQTPSHQVTQMGQEVILRCVPISNHLYFYWYRQILGQKVEFLVSFYNNEISEKSEIFDDQFSVERPDGSNFTLKIRSTKLEDSAMYFCASSEALREPPKNIQYFGAGTRLSVL.